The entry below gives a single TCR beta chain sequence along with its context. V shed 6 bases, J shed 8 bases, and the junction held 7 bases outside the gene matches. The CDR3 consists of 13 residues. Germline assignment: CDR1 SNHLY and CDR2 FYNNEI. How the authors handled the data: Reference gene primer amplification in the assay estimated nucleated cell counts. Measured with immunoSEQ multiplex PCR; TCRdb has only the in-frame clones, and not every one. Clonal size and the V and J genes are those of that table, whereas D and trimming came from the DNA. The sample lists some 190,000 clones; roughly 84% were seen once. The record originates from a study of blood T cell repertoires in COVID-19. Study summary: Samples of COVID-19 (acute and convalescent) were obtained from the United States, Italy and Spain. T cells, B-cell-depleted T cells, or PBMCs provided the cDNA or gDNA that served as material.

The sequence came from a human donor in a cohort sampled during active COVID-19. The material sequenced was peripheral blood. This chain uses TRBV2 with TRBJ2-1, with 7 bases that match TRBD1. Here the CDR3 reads CASSYDRVDEQFF. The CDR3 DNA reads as TGTGCCAGCAGCTACGACAGGGTGGATGAGCAGTTCTTC.